The next 25 T cell receptor beta chains were all read from a single sample in a study of OX40 agonist ivuxolimab in advanced cancers. This table comes from immunoSEQ multiplex PCR, and its TCRdb copy is limited to in-frame clones, with some not included. There are approximately 88,000 clones in the sample; over 75% occur only once, and 0.72% lies in the top ten. The specimen comprised CD4+ or CD8+ T cells sorted from blood, sampled in a trial of the OX40 agonist ivuxolimab. These receptors came from an adult with an advanced solid tumor such as melanoma, head and neck, liver or kidney cancer.

This rearrangement joins TRBV11-2 to TRBJ1-2, with 9 bases lining up with TRBD1. With 5 bases clipped from V and 6 bases from J, the junction kept 7 bases outside the gene matches. The CDR3 covers 14 residues. Per germline, CDR1 SGHAT and CDR2 FQNNGV. Here the CDR3 reads CASSAGTGWNGYTF. The CDR3 DNA is TGTGCCAGCAGCGCCGGGACAGGGTGGAATGGCTACACCTTC.

This clone has a handful of counts. Other DNA sequences in the same sample also yield this CDR3. The chain couples TRBV7-2 to TRBJ1-6, with D unclear. This CDR3 is built from 13 residues. Germline V gives CDR1 SGHTA, CDR2 FQGNSA. The V and J ends lost 1 base and 7 bases respectively, with 5 bases between them. The CDR3 DNA follows: TGTGCCAGCAGCTTAGATTCCAATTCACCCCTCCACTTT. It is translated as CASSLDSNSPLHF. Full variable domain (remainder filled in from reference TRBV7-2 and TRBJ1-6): GAGVSQSPSNKVTEKGKDVELRCDPISGHTALYWYRQSLGQGLEFLIYFQGNSAPDKSGLPSDRFSAERTGGSVSTLTIQRTQQEDSAVYLCASSLDSNSPLHFGNGTRLTVT.

The rearrangement joins TRBV11-2 to TRBJ2-4, with D perhaps matching TRBD1 or TRBD2 (6 bases each). Trimming removed 5 bases at V and 6 bases at J, with 17 bases between. This CDR3 is 15 amino acids long. Germline lookup yields CDR1 SGHAT and CDR2 FQNNGV. The CDR3 region has the DNA TGTGCCAGCAGCCCCCCTGGGGGGCTGCGAAACATTCAGTACTTC. This translates into CASSPPGGLRNIQYF.

The sample holds one count of this clone. The rearrangement links TRBV19 to TRBJ1-4, with TRBD1 as a possible D gene (5 bases). Deletions cut 1 base from V and 4 bases from J, with 16 bases between. Germline V gives CDR1 LNHDA, CDR2 SQIVND (reference sequence). The CDR3 covers 17 residues. As DNA, the CDR3 is TGTGCCAGTAGTATAGTCTCTATCGGGACTGGTAATGAAAAACTGTTTTTT. Amino acid sequence: CASSIVSIGTGNEKLFF.

The chain employs TRBV19 and TRBJ1-1; 7 nucleotides align to TRBD1. The V segment lost 3 bases and the J segment 0 bases; nucleotides outside the gene matches: 4. In germline, CDR1 is LNHDA, CDR2 SQIVND (reference sequence). The CDR3 is 15 residues long. The CDR3 protein is CASSIRQGLNTEAFF. The CDR3 nucleotides read TGTGCCAGTAGTATTCGACAGGGATTGAACACTGAAGCTTTCTTT.

The chain is built from TRBV5-8 and TRBJ2-2; D ambiguous. The CDR3 length is 13 residues. CDR1 SGHTS and CDR2 YDEGEE come from the germline V gene. Trimming removed 7 bases from V and 1 base from J, with 8 bases in between. CDR3 residues: CASGVLNTGELFF. DNA for the CDR3: TGTGCCAGCGGAGTGCTGAACACCGGGGAGCTGTTTTTT.

The chain employs TRBV4-1 and TRBJ1-1; 8 nucleotides agree with TRBD1. The CDR3 extends over 17 amino acids. J was trimmed by 3 bases and V by 1 base; bases with no gene match: 10. Germline-derived CDR1 and CDR2 are MGHRA and YSYEKL. CDR3 sequence reads: CASSQGTGPLSDTEAFF. The CDR3 bases are TGCGCCAGCAGCCAAGGGACAGGGCCCCTTTCGGACACTGAAGCTTTCTTT.

This chain connects TRBV5-4 to TRBJ2-1; TRBD1 matches at 10 bases. The CDR3 covers 14 residues. Trimming removed 5 bases from V and 5 bases from J; junction bases left unmatched: 4. Germline CDR1 and CDR2: SGHNT and YYREEE (reference sequence). The CDR3 DNA sequence: TGTGCCAGCAGTGCCGGGACAGGGGACAATGAGCAGTTCTTC. Translated: CASSAGTGDNEQFF.

The V gene is TRBV10-3, the J gene TRBJ2-7, with D unclear. Germline V gives CDR1 ENHRY, CDR2 SYGVKD. The ends were cut back, 0 bases at V and 7 bases at J, with 7 bases in the middle. The CDR3 has 12 amino acids. In DNA, the CDR3 is TGTGCCATCAGTGAGTCGCAGAATGAGCAGTACTTC. Translation: CAISESQNEQYF.

V gene TRBV2 combines with J gene TRBJ2-3, with 9 bases that match TRBD1. Germline CDR1 and CDR2: SNHLY and FYNNEI. V shed 8 bases, J shed 6 bases, and the junction held 9 bases outside the gene matches. CDR3 length: 14 amino acids. In DNA, the CDR3 is TGTGCCAGCTCGGACAGGGGCCGGGGGGATACGCAGTATTTT. Its protein is CASSDRGRGDTQYF.

This clone has just a few counts. The chain carries TRBV29-1 and TRBJ1-5; TRBD1 agrees at 7 bases. The V gene end was trimmed by 5 bases and the J gene end by 7 bases; junction bases not matched to a gene: 11. The CDR3 sequence is 14 residues long. Germline V CDR1 and CDR2: SQVTM, ANQGSEA. CDR3 sequence: CSVTKGGVGQPQHF. Here the CDR3 DNA reads TGCAGCGTTACCAAAGGGGGCGTGGGGCAGCCCCAGCATTTT.

The J gene is TRBJ2-7, the V gene TRBV5-1, with TRBD2 as a possible D gene (6 bases). Germline V gives CDR1 SGHRS, CDR2 YFSETQ. The CDR3 covers 14 residues. V lost 0 bases, J lost 3 bases, and 10 bases lay in between. This CDR3 reads CASSLEGGLYEQYF. The CDR3 coding sequence is TGCGCCAGCAGCTTGGAGGGAGGACTCTACGAGCAGTACTTC.

This rearrangement joins TRBV30 to TRBJ2-1; weak D call: TRBD2 (6 bases). The CDR3 contains 15 residues. CDR1 is GTSNPN, CDR2 SVGIG, per germline (reference sequence). Between the trimmed V and J ends, which lost 3 bases and 8 bases, there was a span of 20 bases. CDR3 DNA sequence: TGTGCCTGGAGCGTGAAGCGGGTGACGTTGTATGAGCAGTTCTTC. Translation: CAWSVKRVTLYEQFF. The full variable domain, rest sourced from reference TRBV30 and TRBJ2-1, is SQTIHQWPATLVQPVGSPLSLECTVEGTSNPNLYWYRQAAGRGLQLLFYSVGIGQISSEVPQNLSASRPQDRQFILSSKKLLLSDSGFYLCAWSVKRVTLYEQFFGPGTRLTVL.

This sequence joins TRBV5-1 and TRBJ1-1, with TRBD1 matching over 8 bases. Germline V lookup: CDR1 SGHRS, CDR2 YFSETQ. The CDR3 length is 14 residues. Trimming took 7 bases from V and 5 from J; bases not matched to a gene: 10. The CDR3 nucleotides are TGCGCCAGCCGATCAGGACAGGGAAGGACTGAAGCTTTCTTT. As protein: CASRSGQGRTEAFF.

This clone is a singleton in its sample. The rearrangement uses TRBV9 and TRBJ2-2; D call uncertain. Germline assignment: CDR1 SGDLS and CDR2 YYNGEE. This CDR3 is 14 amino acids long. V was pared by 1 base and J by 3 bases, with 7 bases between. The CDR3 DNA is TGTGCCAGCAGCGTACTTCAGGACACCGGGGAGCTGTTTTTT. Translating it yields CASSVLQDTGELFF.

The table lists this clone with a few counts. The chain employs TRBV19 and TRBJ1-2; D not resolved. Germline loops: CDR1 LNHDA, CDR2 SQIVND (reference sequence). Trimming shortened V by 4 bases and J by 6 bases, and 12 bases separated the two germline ends. This CDR3 spans 13 amino acids. This CDR3 reads CASSSGLVDGYTF. CDR3 nucleotide sequence: TGTGCCAGTAGTAGCGGACTGGTGGATGGCTACACCTTC.

The rearrangement links TRBV7-8 to TRBJ2-5; D gene unclear. The V end was cut by 1 base, the J end by 5 bases, with 8 bases between. Germline V gives CDR1 SGHVS, CDR2 FQNEAQ. The CDR3 has 13 amino acids. CDR3 sequence (DNA): TGTGCCAGCAGCTTAGTTGGCACCGAGACCCAGTACTTC. Amino acid sequence: CASSLVGTETQYF.

The rearrangement links TRBV7-2 to TRBJ2-1; D is ambiguous. Per the germline V gene, CDR1 is SGHTA and CDR2 is FQGNSA. This CDR3 has 13 residues. Trimming cost V 1 base and J 6 bases, with 7 bases left between them. The CDR3 loop is CASSLEFSNEQFF. The CDR3 bases are TGTGCCAGCAGCTTAGAATTCAGCAATGAGCAGTTCTTC.

This chain joins TRBV10-3 and TRBJ2-7, with 10 nucleotides matching TRBD2. Germline CDR1 is ENHRY and CDR2 is SYGVKD. The CDR3 runs 15 residues. V dropped 3 bases and J dropped 7; count of bases not matched to a gene: 9. The CDR3 spells CAISDGLAGVEEQYF. The CDR3 bases are TGTGCCATCAGTGACGGTCTAGCGGGAGTGGAAGAGCAGTACTTC.

This sequence joins TRBV11-2 and TRBJ2-1; D possibly corresponds to TRBD1 (5 bases). The CDR3 length is 17 residues. CDR1 SGHAT and CDR2 FQNNGV come from the germline V gene. Trimming stripped 5 bases from V and 5 bases from J, with 22 bases between. The CDR3 DNA reads as TGTGCCAGCAGCCCATCACACCTAGGGGTCTTCAACAATGAGCAGTTCTTC. It encodes CASSPSHLGVFNNEQFF. The variable domain in full, with the rest retrieved from reference TRBV11-2 and TRBJ2-1, is EAGVAQSPRYKIIEKRQSVAFWCNPISGHATLYWYQQILGQGPKLLIQFQNNGVVDDSQLPKDRFSAERLKGVDSTLKIQPAKLEDSAVYLCASSPSHLGVFNNEQFFGPGTRLTVL.

This chain uses TRBV30 with TRBJ2-7, with TRBD2 identical over 13 bases. The J segment lost 7 bases and the V segment lost 8 bases, leaving 8 bases of the junction unmatched. Germline V gene lookup returns CDR1 GTSNPN and CDR2 SVGIG (reference sequence). The CDR3 runs 13 residues. Written as DNA, the CDR3 is TGTGCCGGCCTACTAGCGGGGGGGCGTGAGCAGTACTTC. Translated: CAGLLAGGREQYF. The whole variable domain, remainder taken from reference TRBV30 and TRBJ2-7, is SQTIHQWPATLVQPVGSPLSLECTVEGTSNPNLYWYRQAAGRGLQLLFYSVGIGQISSEVPQNLSASRPQDRQFILSSKKLLLSDSGFYLCAGLLAGGREQYFGPGTRLTVT.

The V gene is TRBV7-6, the J gene TRBJ2-5, with a tentative D call TRBD1 (6 bases). This CDR3 spans 14 amino acids. V lost 7 bases and J lost 2, with 14 bases in between. CDR1 SGHVS and CDR2 FNYEAQ come from the germline V gene. CDR3 DNA sequence: TGTGCCAGCACCAACAGGGTGGGGCAAGAGACCCAGTACTTC. This gives the protein CASTNRVGQETQYF.

This clone turned up a few times. V usage is TRBV5-1 and J usage is TRBJ1-2, with 8 bases lining up with TRBD1. The CDR3 spans 17 residues. Trimming took 3 bases from V and 4 from J; bases not matched to a gene: 14. From germline, CDR1 is SGHRS and CDR2 YFSETQ. CDR3 protein: CASSSRDRNPRGYGYTF. CDR3 sequence (DNA): TGCGCCAGCAGCTCCCGGGACAGGAACCCGCGCGGCTATGGCTACACCTTC.

This chain connects TRBV2 to TRBJ1-5; 9 bases are shared with TRBD1. Trimming removed 10 bases from V and 4 bases from J; junction bases left unmatched: 5. The CDR3 extends over 13 amino acids. Germline lookup yields CDR1 SNHLY and CDR2 FYNNEI. CDR3 coding DNA: TGTGCCACCGGGACAGGGCCTAATCAGCCCCAGCATTTT. This codes for CATGTGPNQPQHF.

V and J are TRBV5-6 and TRBJ1-5; 8 nucleotides agree with TRBD1. Germline V gene data show CDR1 as SGHDT and CDR2 as YYEEEE. The CDR3 loop spans 16 amino acids. Trimming removed 0 bases from V and 6 bases from J; junction bases left unmatched: 8. Here the CDR3 reads CASSLAGQGATQPQHF. The CDR3 DNA reads TGTGCCAGCAGCTTGGCCGGGCAGGGGGCGACTCAGCCCCAGCATTTT.